These T cell receptor beta chains were read from a single sample in a study of blood T cell repertoires in COVID-19. Sequenced by immunoSEQ multiplex PCR; TCRdb stores in-frame clones only, minus some. Of a few hundred thousand clones in the sample, roughly nine tenths were seen once. The sequencing sample was made of PBMCs or T cells enriched from blood (not recorded which). Receptors were obtained from a young woman who had recovered from COVID-19. Both conserved end residues are part of each CDR3. Fields, in order: V gene, D gene, J gene, CDR3 DNA, CDR3 protein. A D gene is named only where the DNA matches it firmly.

v_gene: TRBV7-2
d_gene: -
j_gene: TRBJ2-3
CDR3nt: TGTGCCAGCACCCTCCCGACTAGGAAGAGGGATACGCAGTATTTT
CDR3aa: CASTLPTRKRDTQYF

v_gene: TRBV11-2
d_gene: TRBD2
j_gene: TRBJ2-1
CDR3nt: TGTGCCAGCAGCTTTAGCGGGGTCAATCTTTACAATGAGCAGTTCTTC
CDR3aa: CASSFSGVNLYNEQFF

v_gene: TRBV29-1
d_gene: -
j_gene: TRBJ1-1
CDR3nt: TGCAGCGTTGAAGTGGCAGTGAACACTGAAGCTTTCTTT
CDR3aa: CSVEVAVNTEAFF

v_gene: TRBV28
d_gene: TRBD1
j_gene: TRBJ1-2
CDR3nt: TGTGCCAGCAGCCTTCTTCCGCAGGGGGACGGCTACACCTTC
CDR3aa: CASSLLPQGDGYTF

v_gene: TRBV27
d_gene: -
j_gene: TRBJ1-5
CDR3nt: TGTGCCAGCGCTATGAACCGACAAAGCAATCAGCCCCAGCATTTT
CDR3aa: CASAMNRQSNQPQHF

v_gene: TRBV6-5
d_gene: TRBD2
j_gene: TRBJ2-7
CDR3nt: TGTGCCAGCAGGGCGAGCGGGAGCTCCTACGAGCAGTACTTC
CDR3aa: CASRASGSSYEQYF

v_gene: TRBV2
d_gene: -
j_gene: TRBJ1-5
CDR3nt: TGTGCCAGCAGTCGGGGCCAGGGGATCAATCAGCCCCAGCATTTT
CDR3aa: CASSRGQGINQPQHF

v_gene: TRBV10-3
d_gene: TRBD2
j_gene: TRBJ2-3
CDR3nt: TGTGCCACGGGACTAGCGGGGGGAGGCGGCGGCACAGATACGCAGTATTTT
CDR3aa: CATGLAGGGGGTDTQYF

v_gene: TRBV7-2
d_gene: -
j_gene: TRBJ1-5
CDR3nt: TGTGCCAGCAGCTCGGACAGTGGAAGCAATCAGCCCCAGCATTTT
CDR3aa: CASSSDSGSNQPQHF

v_gene: TRBV27
d_gene: TRBD2
j_gene: TRBJ2-7
CDR3nt: TGTGCCAGCAGGCCCGGGACTAGGGGATACGAGCAGTACTTC
CDR3aa: CASRPGTRGYEQYF